Listed below are T cell receptor beta chains from one sample, sequenced in a study of T cell responses to AZD1222 COVID-19 vaccine. Only in-frame clones appear in the TCRdb table, and some are missing; sequencing was by immunoSEQ multiplex PCR. The data show 200,000 or so clones, more than 75% seen once. The sample in question was peripheral blood, obtained on day 0 of MenACWY control vaccination. These TCRs come from an adult in good health. Each CDR3 is given with its conserved first and last residue. The order of the fields is V gene, J gene, clone size, D gene, CDR3 DNA, CDR3 protein. A D gene is named only where the DNA matches it firmly. Part of the rows lack a size; the others show once, few, many or a class for expanded clones.

V: TRBV19
J: TRBJ1-5
size: once
D: TRBD1
DNA: TGTGCCAGTAGTATTTTTACAGGGGGCCAGCCCCAGCATTTT
CDR3: CASSIFTGGQPQHF

V: TRBV19
J: TRBJ1-1
size: -
D: -
DNA: TGTGCCAGTGGGCAGCCGAACACTGAAGCTTTCTTT
CDR3: CASGQPNTEAFF

V: TRBV5-1
J: TRBJ1-6
size: -
D: -
DNA: TGCGCCAGTCCCGAGGGAATAGGAGCTTCACCCCTCCACTTT
CDR3: CASPEGIGASPLHF

V: TRBV7-6
J: TRBJ2-2
size: -
D: -
DNA: TGTGCCAGCAGCTTACCTGACTCGAACACCGGGGAGCTGTTTTTT
CDR3: CASSLPDSNTGELFF

V: TRBV9
J: TRBJ2-1
size: -
D: TRBD1
DNA: TGTGCCAGCAGCGTAGCAACAGGGGTAGGAGAGCAGTTCTTC
CDR3: CASSVATGVGEQFF

V: TRBV4-2
J: TRBJ1-2
size: -
D: TRBD1
DNA: TGTGCCAGCAGCCCTTCCTCCGGGACAGCTAACTATGGCTACACCTTC
CDR3: CASSPSSGTANYGYTF

V: TRBV3-1/TRBV3-2
J: TRBJ1-1
size: few
D: TRBD1
DNA: TGTGCCAGCAAGCCGGGACAGGGGGTTCCAAACACTGAAGCTTTCTTT
CDR3: CASKPGQGVPNTEAFF

V: TRBV28
J: TRBJ2-2
size: -
D: TRBD1
DNA: TGTGCCAGCAGTAAGACAGGGTGGGGCACCGGGGAGCTGTTTTTT
CDR3: CASSKTGWGTGELFF

V: TRBV7-9
J: TRBJ2-5
size: -
D: -
DNA: TGTGCCAGCAGCTCCGTAGAGACCCAGTACTTC
CDR3: CASSSVETQYF

V: TRBV29-1
J: TRBJ1-4
size: -
D: -
DNA: TGCAGCGTAAAACGGGACAATAATGAAAAACTGTTTTTT
CDR3: CSVKRDNNEKLFF

V: TRBV7-8
J: TRBJ1-5
size: -
D: -
DNA: TGTGCCAGCAGCTTAATGGGGGGGGGCAATCAGCCCCAGCATTTT
CDR3: CASSLMGGGNQPQHF

V: TRBV5-1
J: TRBJ2-2
size: -
D: TRBD2
DNA: TGCGCCAGCAGGTCTAGCGGGTACACCGGGGAGCTGTTTTTT
CDR3: CASRSSGYTGELFF

V: TRBV28
J: TRBJ2-7
size: -
D: -
DNA: TGTGCCAGCCGTACCGCGGGGGCCGTCGCTTCAGAGCAGTACTTC
CDR3: CASRTAGAVASEQYF

V: TRBV10-1
J: TRBJ2-2
size: -
D: -
DNA: TGCGCCAGCAGTGACCCCAGGGACACCGGGGAGCTGTTTTTT
CDR3: CASSDPRDTGELFF

V: TRBV2
J: TRBJ2-2
size: -
D: -
DNA: TGTGCCACGTCCTTTTACACCGGGGAGCTGTTTTTT
CDR3: CATSFYTGELFF

V: TRBV28
J: TRBJ2-2
size: -
D: -
DNA: TGTGCCAGCAGTTTAAGTAGGCCGGGCGGGGAGCTGTTTTTT
CDR3: CASSLSRPGGELFF

V: TRBV27
J: TRBJ2-7
size: -
D: -
DNA: TGTGCCAGCAGTTTCTTGGTTGGGGACAAAAAGGACTTC
CDR3: CASSFLVGDKKDF

V: TRBV18
J: TRBJ2-1
size: -
D: -
DNA: TGTGCCAGCTCACCACCGCCCGGGCGGACGTTATCGGATGAGCAGTTCTTC
CDR3: CASSPPPGRTLSDEQFF